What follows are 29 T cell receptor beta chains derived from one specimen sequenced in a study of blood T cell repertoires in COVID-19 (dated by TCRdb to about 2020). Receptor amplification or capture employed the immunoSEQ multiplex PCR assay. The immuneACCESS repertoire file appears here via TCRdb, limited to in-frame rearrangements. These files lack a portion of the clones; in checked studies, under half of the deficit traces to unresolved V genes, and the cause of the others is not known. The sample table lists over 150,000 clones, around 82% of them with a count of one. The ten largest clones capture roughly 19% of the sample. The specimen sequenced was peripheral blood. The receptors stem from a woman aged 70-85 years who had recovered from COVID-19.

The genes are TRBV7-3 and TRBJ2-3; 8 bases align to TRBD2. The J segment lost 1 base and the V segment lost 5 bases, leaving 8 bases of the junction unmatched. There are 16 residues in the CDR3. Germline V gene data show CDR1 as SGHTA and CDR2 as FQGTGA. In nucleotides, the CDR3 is TGTGCCAGCAGCCCCGCCGGGACTAGGGGCACAGATACGCAGTATTTT. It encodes CASSPAGTRGTDTQYF. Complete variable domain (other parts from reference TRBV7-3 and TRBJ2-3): GAGVSQTPSNKVTEKGKYVELRCDPISGHTALYWYRQSLGQGPEFLIYFQGTGAADDSGLPNDRFFAVRPEGSVSTLKIQRTERGDSAVYLCASSPAGTRGTDTQYFGPGTRLTVL.

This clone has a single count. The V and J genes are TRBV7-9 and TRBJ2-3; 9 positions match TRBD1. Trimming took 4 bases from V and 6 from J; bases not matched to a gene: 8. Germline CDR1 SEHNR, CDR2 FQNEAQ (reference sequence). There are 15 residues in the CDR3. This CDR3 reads CASSSNRGRADTQYF. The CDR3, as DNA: TGTGCCAGCAGCTCCAACAGGGGGCGCGCCGATACGCAGTATTTT.

CDR3 loop: CASSYSSLQFF. The CDR3 DNA reads TGTGCCAGCAGTTACTCGAGCCTGCAGTTCTTC. This chain uses TRBV6-6 with TRBJ2-1, with D unclear. The CDR3 consists of 11 residues. V lost 0 bases and J 12 bases, leaving 6 bases between the germline ends. Germline lookup yields CDR1 MNHNY and CDR2 SVGAGI (reference sequence).

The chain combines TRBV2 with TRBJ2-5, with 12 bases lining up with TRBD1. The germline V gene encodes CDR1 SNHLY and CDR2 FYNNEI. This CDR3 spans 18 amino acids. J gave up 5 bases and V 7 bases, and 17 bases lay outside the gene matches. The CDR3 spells CASKGPPRGTGGAETQYF. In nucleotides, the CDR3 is TGTGCCAGCAAAGGGCCCCCGAGGGGGACAGGGGGCGCGGAGACCCAGTACTTC. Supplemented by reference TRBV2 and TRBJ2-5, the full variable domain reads EPEVTQTPSHQVTQMGQEVILRCVPISNHLYFYWYRQILGQKVEFLVSFYNNEISEKSEIFDDQFSVERPDGSNFTLKIRSTKLEDSAMYFCASKGPPRGTGGAETQYFGPGTRLLVL.

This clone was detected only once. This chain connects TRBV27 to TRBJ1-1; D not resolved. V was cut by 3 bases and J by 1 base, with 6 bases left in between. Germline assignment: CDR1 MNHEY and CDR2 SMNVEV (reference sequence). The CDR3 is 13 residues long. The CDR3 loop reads CASSFTPNTEAFF. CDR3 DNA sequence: TGTGCCAGCAGTTTTACTCCGAACACTGAAGCTTTCTTT.

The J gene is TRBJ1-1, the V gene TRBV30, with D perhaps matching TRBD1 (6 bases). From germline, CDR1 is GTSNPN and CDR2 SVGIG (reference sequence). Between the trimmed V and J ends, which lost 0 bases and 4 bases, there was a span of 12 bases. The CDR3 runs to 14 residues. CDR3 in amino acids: CAWSVQGRGTEAFF. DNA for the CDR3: TGTGCCTGGAGTGTACAGGGACGGGGCACTGAAGCTTTCTTT. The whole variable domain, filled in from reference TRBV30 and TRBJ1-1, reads SQTIHQWPATLVQPVGSPLSLECTVEGTSNPNLYWYRQAAGRGLQLLFYSVGIGQISSEVPQNLSASRPQDRQFILSSKKLLLSDSGFYLCAWSVQGRGTEAFFGQGTRLTVV.

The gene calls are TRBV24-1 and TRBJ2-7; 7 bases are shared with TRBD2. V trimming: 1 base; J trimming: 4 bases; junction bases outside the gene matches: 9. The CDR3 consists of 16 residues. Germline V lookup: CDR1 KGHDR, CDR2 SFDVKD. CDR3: CATSDFPTGRLYEQYF. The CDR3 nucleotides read TGTGCCACCAGTGATTTCCCGACCGGGAGGCTGTACGAGCAGTACTTC.

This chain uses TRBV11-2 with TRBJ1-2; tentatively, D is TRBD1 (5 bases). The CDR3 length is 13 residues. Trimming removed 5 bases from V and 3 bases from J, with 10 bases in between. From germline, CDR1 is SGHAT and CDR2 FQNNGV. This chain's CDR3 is CASSRGSDYGYTF. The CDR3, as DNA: TGTGCCAGCAGCAGGGGCAGCGACTATGGCTACACCTTC. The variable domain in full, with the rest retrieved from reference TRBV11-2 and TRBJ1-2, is EAGVAQSPRYKIIEKRQSVAFWCNPISGHATLYWYQQILGQGPKLLIQFQNNGVVDDSQLPKDRFSAERLKGVDSTLKIQPAKLEDSAVYLCASSRGSDYGYTFGSGTRLTVV.

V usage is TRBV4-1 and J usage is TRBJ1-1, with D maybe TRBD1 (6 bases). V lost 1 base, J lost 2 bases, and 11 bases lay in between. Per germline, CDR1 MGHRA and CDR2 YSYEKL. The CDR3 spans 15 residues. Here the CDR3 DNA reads TGCGCCAGCAGCCAAGCGACAGGTCCCAACACTGAAGCTTTCTTT. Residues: CASSQATGPNTEAFF.

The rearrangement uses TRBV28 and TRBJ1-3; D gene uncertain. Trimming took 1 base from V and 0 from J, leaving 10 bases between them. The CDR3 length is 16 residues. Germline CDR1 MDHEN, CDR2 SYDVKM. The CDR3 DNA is TGTGCCAGCAGTTTATCAGGAACCAACTCTGGAAACACCATATATTTT. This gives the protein CASSLSGTNSGNTIYF.

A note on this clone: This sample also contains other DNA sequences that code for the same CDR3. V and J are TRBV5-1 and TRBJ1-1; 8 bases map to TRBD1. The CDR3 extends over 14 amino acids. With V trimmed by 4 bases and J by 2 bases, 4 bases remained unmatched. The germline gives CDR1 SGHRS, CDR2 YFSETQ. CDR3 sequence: CASSPQGANTEAFF. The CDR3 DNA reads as TGCGCCAGCAGCCCCCAGGGGGCTAACACTGAAGCTTTCTTT.

The CDR3 region is CASSRDSGGTEAFF. The CDR3 DNA reads as TGTGCCAGCAGCCGGGACAGTGGTGGAACTGAAGCTTTCTTT. The V and J genes are TRBV3-1 (or the pseudogene TRBV3-2) and TRBJ1-1; 7 nucleotides line up with TRBD1. The germline CDR1 and CDR2 sequences are LGHDT and YNNKEL (reference sequence). The V and J ends lost 4 bases and 5 bases, in that order; junction bases with no gene match: 7. The CDR3 loop spans 14 amino acids.

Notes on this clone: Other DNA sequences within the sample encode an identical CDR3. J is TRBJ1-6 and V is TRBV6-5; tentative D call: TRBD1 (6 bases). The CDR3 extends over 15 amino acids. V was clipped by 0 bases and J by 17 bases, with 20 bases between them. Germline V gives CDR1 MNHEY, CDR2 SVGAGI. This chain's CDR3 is CASSYSGARPESFHF. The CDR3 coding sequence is TGTGCCAGCAGTTACTCGGGGGCAAGGCCGGAGAGCTTCCACTTT.

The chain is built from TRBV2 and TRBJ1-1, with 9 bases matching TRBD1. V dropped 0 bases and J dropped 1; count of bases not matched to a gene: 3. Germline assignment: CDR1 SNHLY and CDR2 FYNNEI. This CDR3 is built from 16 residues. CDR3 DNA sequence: TGTGCCAGCAGTGAAGCCCCGGACAGGGGGAACACTGAAGCTTTCTTT. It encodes CASSEAPDRGNTEAFF.

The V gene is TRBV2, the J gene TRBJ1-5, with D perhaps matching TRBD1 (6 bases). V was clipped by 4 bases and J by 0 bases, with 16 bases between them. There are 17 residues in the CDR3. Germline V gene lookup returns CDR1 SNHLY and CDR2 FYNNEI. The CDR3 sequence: CASSGDKGGPSNQPQHF. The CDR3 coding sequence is TGTGCCAGCAGTGGGGACAAGGGAGGGCCTAGCAATCAGCCCCAGCATTTT.

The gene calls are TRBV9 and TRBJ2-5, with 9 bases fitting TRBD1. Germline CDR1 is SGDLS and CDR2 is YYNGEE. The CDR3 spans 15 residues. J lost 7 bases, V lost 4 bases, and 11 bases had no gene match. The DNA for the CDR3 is TGTGCCAGCAGCACACGGACAGGGGAGACTGGGACCCAGTACTTC. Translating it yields CASSTRTGETGTQYF. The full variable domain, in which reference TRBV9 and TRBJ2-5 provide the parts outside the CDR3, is DSGVTQTPKHLITATGQRVTLRCSPRSGDLSVYWYQQSLDQGLQFLIQYYNGEERAKGNILERFSAQQFPDLHSELNLSSLELGDSALYFCASSTRTGETGTQYFGPGTRLLVL.

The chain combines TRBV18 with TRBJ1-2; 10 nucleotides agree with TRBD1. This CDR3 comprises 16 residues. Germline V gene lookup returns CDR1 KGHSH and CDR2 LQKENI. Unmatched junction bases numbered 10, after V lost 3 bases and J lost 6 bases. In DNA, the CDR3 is TGTGCCAGCTCACCCACCGGGACAGGGGTTGGTAATGGCTACACCTTC. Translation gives CASSPTGTGVGNGYTF.

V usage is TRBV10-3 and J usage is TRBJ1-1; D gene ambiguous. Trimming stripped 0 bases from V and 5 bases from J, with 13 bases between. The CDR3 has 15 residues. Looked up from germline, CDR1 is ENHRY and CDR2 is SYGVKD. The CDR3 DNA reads TGTGCCATCAGTGAGTCCCGGCAGTCAGGAACTGAAGCTTTCTTT. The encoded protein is CAISESRQSGTEAFF.

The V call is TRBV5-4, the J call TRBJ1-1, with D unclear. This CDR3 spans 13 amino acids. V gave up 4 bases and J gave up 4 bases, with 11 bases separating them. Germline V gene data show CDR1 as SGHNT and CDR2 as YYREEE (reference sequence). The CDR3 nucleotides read TGTGCCAGCAGCCCCGAGTGGGCCACTGAAGCTTTCTTT. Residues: CASSPEWATEAFF.

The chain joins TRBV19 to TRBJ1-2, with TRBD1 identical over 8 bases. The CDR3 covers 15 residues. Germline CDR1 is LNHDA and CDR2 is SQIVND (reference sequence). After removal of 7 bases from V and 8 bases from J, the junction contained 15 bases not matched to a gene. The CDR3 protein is CASTPNPQGAGGYTF. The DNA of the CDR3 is TGTGCCAGTACTCCGAACCCCCAGGGGGCGGGGGGCTACACCTTC.

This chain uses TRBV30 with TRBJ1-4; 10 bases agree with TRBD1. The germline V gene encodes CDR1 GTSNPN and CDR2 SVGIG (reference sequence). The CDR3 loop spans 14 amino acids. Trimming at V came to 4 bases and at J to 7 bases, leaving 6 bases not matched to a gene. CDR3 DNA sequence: TGTGCCTGGAAGACTGGGACAGGGGTTGAAAAACTGTTTTTT. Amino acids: CAWKTGTGVEKLFF.

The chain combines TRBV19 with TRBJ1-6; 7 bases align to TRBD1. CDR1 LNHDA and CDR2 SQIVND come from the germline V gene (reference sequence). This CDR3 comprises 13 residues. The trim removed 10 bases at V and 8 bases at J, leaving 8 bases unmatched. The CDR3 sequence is CATGGPGDSPLHF. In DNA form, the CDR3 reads TGTGCCACAGGGGGGCCAGGGGATTCACCCCTCCACTTT. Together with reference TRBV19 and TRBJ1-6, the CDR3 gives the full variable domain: DGGITQSPKYLFRKEGQNVTLSCEQNLNHDAMYWYRQDPGQGLRLIYYSQIVNDFQKGDIAEGYSVSREKKESFPLTVTSAQKNPTAFYLCATGGPGDSPLHFGNGTRLTVT.

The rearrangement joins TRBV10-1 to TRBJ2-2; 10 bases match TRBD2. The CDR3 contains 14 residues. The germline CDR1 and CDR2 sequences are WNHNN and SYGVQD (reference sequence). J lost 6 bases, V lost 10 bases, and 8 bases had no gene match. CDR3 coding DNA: TGCGCCACGCCTAGCGGGAGTACTCCCGGGGAGCTGTTTTTT. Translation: CATPSGSTPGELFF.

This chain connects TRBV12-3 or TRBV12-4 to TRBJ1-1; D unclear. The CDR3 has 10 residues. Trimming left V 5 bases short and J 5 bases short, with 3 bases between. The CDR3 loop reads CASSLTEAFF. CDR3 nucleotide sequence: TGTGCCAGCAGTCTAACTGAAGCTTTCTTT.

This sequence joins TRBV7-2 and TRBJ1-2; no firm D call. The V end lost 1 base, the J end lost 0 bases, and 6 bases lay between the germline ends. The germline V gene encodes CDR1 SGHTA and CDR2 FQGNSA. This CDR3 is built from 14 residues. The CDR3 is CASSLENSNYGYTF. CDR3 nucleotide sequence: TGTGCCAGCAGCTTAGAGAACTCTAACTATGGCTACACCTTC.

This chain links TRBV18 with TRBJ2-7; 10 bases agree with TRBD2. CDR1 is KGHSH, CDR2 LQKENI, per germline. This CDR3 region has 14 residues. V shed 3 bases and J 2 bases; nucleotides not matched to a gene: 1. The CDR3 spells CASSPGLAAYEQYF. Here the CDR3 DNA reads TGTGCCAGCTCACCCGGACTAGCGGCCTACGAGCAGTACTTC.

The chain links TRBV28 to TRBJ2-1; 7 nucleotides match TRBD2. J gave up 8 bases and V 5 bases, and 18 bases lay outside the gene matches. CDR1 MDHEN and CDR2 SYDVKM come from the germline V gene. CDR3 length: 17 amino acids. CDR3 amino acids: CASSPLGWLGGVDEQFF. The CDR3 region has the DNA TGTGCCAGCAGTCCGCTGGGGTGGCTGGGGGGGGTGGATGAGCAGTTCTTC.

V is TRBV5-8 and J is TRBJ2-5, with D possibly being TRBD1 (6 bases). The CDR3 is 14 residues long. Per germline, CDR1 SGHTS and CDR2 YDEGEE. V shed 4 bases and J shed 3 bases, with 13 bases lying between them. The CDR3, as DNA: TGTGCCAGCAGCCGCCAGGACAGAGAAGAGACCCAGTACTTC. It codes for CASSRQDREETQYF.

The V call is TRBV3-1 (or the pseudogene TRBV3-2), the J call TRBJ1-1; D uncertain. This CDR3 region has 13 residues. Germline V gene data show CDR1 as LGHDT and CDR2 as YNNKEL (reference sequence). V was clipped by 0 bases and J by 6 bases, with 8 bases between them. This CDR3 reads CASSQDPRAEAFF. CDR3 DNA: TGTGCCAGCAGCCAAGATCCCCGCGCTGAAGCTTTCTTT.